This T cell receptor beta chain was captured in a study of PD-L1 blockade in urothelial cancer. The V gene's germline CDR1 is SGHTA and CDR2 FQGTGA. This CDR3 comprises 19 residues. Trimming cost V 0 bases and J 1 base, with 21 bases left between them. Assay used: immunoSEQ multiplex PCR; TCRdb lists only in-frame clones, some missing. The profile covers more than 45,000 clones, with around 86% appearing a single time and 16% taken by the ten largest. This TCR was sampled from a man between 60 and 75 years old with urothelial cancer. Specimen: PBMCs, collected around atezolizumab (anti-PD-L1) treatment. The V and J genes are TRBV7-3 and TRBJ1-1; D possibly corresponds to TRBD1 (5 bases). Here the CDR3 DNA reads TGTGCCAGCAGCTTAACCCCCGGGGGTGTGGGCCGGGGGAACACTGAAGCTTTCTTT. This encodes CASSLTPGGVGRGNTEAFF.